This T cell receptor (beta chain) was observed in a study of blood T cell repertoires in COVID-19 (dated by TCRdb to 2018 to 2020). Broadly, across the study: Collaborator samples came from the United States, Italy and Spain and covered acute and convalescent phases of COVID-19. The material from the prospective study consisted of cDNA or gDNA derived from T cells, B-cell-depleted T cells, or PBMCs. Deeply sampled blood TCRbeta repertoires from subjects exposed to, actively infected with, or recovered from COVID-19 were included in the dataset. The repertoires were released in a freely available public database intended as a resource for research on the immune response to SARS-CoV-2. The samples were drawn from the first 160 participants of the ongoing ImmuneRACE study and from roughly 1,300 subjects provided by 6 global collaborators. Sample metadata almost always included a de-identified subject ID, COVID-19 status, age in years and sex. Where HLA class I and class II types were available, the types were taken from metadata supplied by the sample provider, not from assay-based typing.

Participants in the prospective study were aged 18 to 89 years, lived in under 30 United States geographic areas, and enrolled through a virtual design. In the prospective study, participants were assigned to cohorts based on the clinical history participants reported in a screening survey and a study questionnaire. Recovered participants in ImmuneRACE Cohort 3 were defined by two consecutive negative NP/OP PCR tests, clearance by a healthcare professional, or resolution of symptoms. Each participant in the prospective study had whole blood, serum and a nasopharyngeal or oropharyngeal swab collected by mobile phlebotomists. Additional blood draws and questionnaires over an approximately 2-month period could optionally be provided by prospective study participants. Blood samples from the prospective study were shipped frozen or at room temperature prior to DNA extraction. At the junction V is shortened by 8 bases and J by 4 bases; bases outside the gene matches: 6. CDR1 is given as MNHEY and CDR2 as SMNVEV, both from the germline V gene (reference sequence). The CDR3 contains 14 residues, cysteine and phenylalanine counted. The DNA shown is the 42-base CDR3, in frame from base 1.

On this clone: What this receptor recognizes is not known. Within one base of it there is no much larger clone, and no base qualities were kept.

The immunoSEQ Assay, a bias-controlled multiplex PCR, was used to amplify TCRbeta CDR3 regions from genomic DNA. In the authors' own workflow: The number of nucleated cells in each sample was estimated by amplification of reference gene primers within the assay. Sequence reads were collapsed and filtered to measure the absolute abundance of every unique TCRbeta CDR3 rearrangement. For each sample, productive Simpson clonality was calculated by taking the square root of Simpson's diversity index across productive rearrangements. TCRdb took over this immuneACCESS table, retaining in-frame rearrangements with V and J assigned. Such tables are incomplete; in checked studies, under half of the missing clones stem from an unresolved V gene, and the remainder is unexplained. V and J calls and clone size are those listed in that table; D and trimming were worked out from the DNA. The sample yields approximately 350,000 clones; roughly nine tenths were counted once. Roughly 0.99% of the sample comes from the top ten.

Overall results and qualifications from the work: How much clinical and demographic metadata was included differed by source and by participant, and the metadata was provided uncurated.

Sequenced: PBMCs or T cells enriched from blood (not recorded which). This TCR came from a young man who had recovered from COVID-19. This chain is built from TRBV27 and TRBJ2-3; TRBD2 fits 10 bases in the junction. CDR3 protein: CASRLAGVSDTQYF. The nucleotides are TGTGCCAGCCGGCTAGCGGGAGTCTCAGATACGCAGTATTTT.